Included here is one T cell receptor (beta chain) sequence, with context. The antigen is not known. This entry is derived from a study of shared clonotypes between healthy human individuals. Study observations and caveats: Researchers sampled blood only, noting tissue repertoires likely differ.

The germline CDR1 and CDR2 sequences are SGHRS and YFSETQ. V lost 0 bases, J lost 5 bases, and 11 bases lay in between. The CDR3 spans 15 residues. Data came from immunoSEQ multiplex PCR; TCRdb stores just in-frame clones and leaves some out. The sample carries roughly 2.2 million clones, just under 95% recorded once. The V call is TRBV5-1, the J call TRBJ1-4; the D is unclear. The sequencing sample was made of naive CD4+ T cells from PBMCs. Subset reported: CD45RA+ positively selected. The receptor's source is a man between 18 and 35 years old in good health. Some clones in this sample may be carry-over from other donors' samples. CDR3 sequence reads: CASSLGTLTNEKLFF. The CDR3 DNA follows: TGCGCCAGCAGCTTGGGCACACTGACCAATGAAAAACTGTTTTTT. The variable domain in full, completed from reference TRBV5-1 and TRBJ1-4, reads KAGVTQTPRYLIKTRGQQVTLSCSPISGHRSVSWYQQTPGQGLQFLFEYFSETQRNKGNFPGRFSGRQFSNSRSEMNVSTLELGDSALYLCASSLGTLTNEKLFFGSGTQLSVL.